The next 17 T cell receptor beta chains were all read from a single sample in a study of cytomegalovirus exposure and HLA in healthy donors. Researchers ran the PCR with 60 Vbeta and 13 Jbeta primers. Method: immunoSEQ multiplex PCR; TCRdb's copy keeps in-frame clones and lacks some. The data hold approximately 160,000 clones, with 65% to 80% observed a single time. The sequencing sample was made of PBMCs. The receptors were sampled from a woman between 40 and 50 years old in good health and CMV-seropositive.

This rearrangement joins TRBV30 to TRBJ2-5, with 10 positions matching TRBD1. The assigned J gene may be wrong: the sequence end matches TRBJ2-7 better. The CDR3 spans 15 residues. In germline, CDR1 is GTSNPN, CDR2 SVGIG (reference sequence). The CDR3 spells CAWSLGQGPEDEQYF. CDR3 DNA sequence: TGTGCCTGGAGTCTGGGACAGGGGCCAGAGGACGAGCAGTACTTC.

The CDR3: CASSESHTIYF. In DNA form, the CDR3 reads TGTGCCAGCAGTGAGAGTCACACCATATATTTT. The chain recombines TRBV2 with TRBJ1-3, with D hard to call. Germline-derived CDR1 and CDR2 are SNHLY and FYNNEI. V was clipped by 3 bases and J by 8 bases, with 5 bases between them. This CDR3 has 11 amino acids. The full variable domain, completed using reference TRBV2 and TRBJ1-3, is EPEVTQTPSHQVTQMGQEVILRCVPISNHLYFYWYRQILGQKVEFLVSFYNNEISEKSEIFDDQFSVERPDGSNFTLKIRSTKLEDSAMYFCASSESHTIYFGEGSWLTVV.

The rearrangement links TRBV5-6 to TRBJ1-5, with unresolved D. The V end lost 1 base, the J end lost 0 bases, and 11 bases lay between the germline ends. Germline CDR1 and CDR2: SGHDT and YYEEEE. The CDR3 loop spans 16 amino acids. Written as DNA, the CDR3 is TGTGCCAGCAGCTTGTTTTCGCAGTATAGCAATCAGCCCCAGCATTTT. The encoded protein is CASSLFSQYSNQPQHF.

The rearrangement uses TRBV28 and TRBJ2-3, with TRBD2 matching 13 bases. The CDR3 loop spans 17 amino acids. Trimming cost V 5 bases and J 6 bases; bases outside gene matches: 11. CDR1 and CDR2 from the germline V gene are MDHEN and SYDVKM. Here the CDR3 DNA reads TGTGCCAGCAGTGGGGAGGGACTAGCGGGGTCAACGGATACGCAGTATTTT. Amino acids: CASSGEGLAGSTDTQYF.

This rearrangement joins TRBV21-1 to TRBJ1-6. TRBV21-1 is labeled a pseudogene. The CDR3 covers 13 residues. The CDR3 is CARPMLRNSPLHF. The DNA for the CDR3 is TGTGCCCGCCCTATGCTGAGGAATTCACCCCTCCACTTT.

This chain joins TRBV28 and TRBJ1-2; D uncertain. Trimming took 1 base from V and 5 from J, leaving 8 bases between them. CDR1 is MDHEN, CDR2 SYDVKM, per germline. This CDR3 has 13 amino acids. This CDR3 reads CASSLSGFYGYTF. In nucleotides, the CDR3 is TGTGCCAGCAGTTTATCGGGGTTTTATGGCTACACCTTC.

The chain carries TRBV6-1 and TRBJ1-1, with 7 bases aligning to TRBD1. V was clipped by 1 base and J by 10 bases; unmatched bases: 9. Germline V gene lookup returns CDR1 MNHNS and CDR2 SASEGT. CDR3 length equals 14 residues. The CDR3 DNA is TGTGCCAGCAGTGAAGAGGTAGGGGGCGCGGTAGCTTTCTTT. Translating gives CASSEEVGGAVAFF.

This chain connects TRBV27 to TRBJ1-6; possibly TRBD1 for D (5 bases). CDR1 MNHEY and CDR2 SMNVEV come from the germline V gene (reference sequence). The ends were cut back, 3 bases at V and 6 bases at J, with 12 bases in the middle. The CDR3 covers 15 residues. CDR3 protein: CASSLVQGINSPLHF. CDR3 DNA sequence: TGTGCCAGCAGTTTGGTGCAGGGAATTAATTCACCCCTCCACTTT.

The chain couples TRBV5-6 to TRBJ2-4; D is unclear. This CDR3 is 14 amino acids long. V dropped 0 bases and J dropped 2 bases, with 6 bases sitting between them. The V gene's germline CDR1 is SGHDT and CDR2 YYEEEE. The DNA for the CDR3 is TGTGCCAGCAGCTTGGTATATACCAAAAACATTCAGTACTTC. It yields the protein CASSLVYTKNIQYF.

The chain is built from TRBV5-1 and TRBJ2-1, with 8 bases aligning to TRBD2. Germline V gene sequence: CDR1 SGHRS, CDR2 YFSETQ. J gave up 4 bases and V 0 bases, and 3 bases lay outside the gene matches. This CDR3 contains 15 residues. CDR3: CASSLEAGVYNEQFF. CDR3 nucleotide sequence: TGCGCCAGCAGCTTGGAAGCGGGGGTATACAATGAGCAGTTCTTC.

The genes are TRBV19 and TRBJ1-5; D might be TRBD1 (5 bases). This CDR3 comprises 14 residues. Germline loops: CDR1 LNHDA, CDR2 SQIVND (reference sequence). With 1 base removed from V and 7 bases from J, the gap between germline ends came to 11 bases. As DNA, the CDR3 is TGTGCCAGTAGTATAGGCAGGGAGGGCCAGCCCCAGCATTTT. Amino acid sequence: CASSIGREGQPQHF.

This chain connects TRBV19 to TRBJ2-2; D perhaps matches TRBD1 (6 bases). From germline, CDR1 is LNHDA and CDR2 SQIVND (reference sequence). Trimming took 11 bases from V and 11 from J, leaving 15 bases between them. The CDR3 contains 11 residues. CDR3 region: CAGSLGTELFF. CDR3 DNA: TGTGCCGGGAGCCTAGGGACAGAGCTGTTTTTT.

The V gene is TRBV30, the J gene TRBJ2-7; 7 nucleotides line up with TRBD2. Germline loops: CDR1 GTSNPN, CDR2 SVGIG (reference sequence). After removal of 0 bases from V and 5 bases from J, the junction contained 13 bases not matched to a gene. The CDR3 covers 16 residues. CDR3 region: CAWSVISPAGYNEQYF. The CDR3 bases are TGTGCCTGGAGTGTAATCTCCCCAGCGGGGTATAACGAGCAGTACTTC.

The gene calls are TRBV6-1 and TRBJ1-1, with TRBD1 as a possible D gene (6 bases). The ends were cut back, 5 bases at V and 4 bases at J, with 17 bases in the middle. The CDR3 covers 15 residues. CDR1 is MNHNS and CDR2 is SASEGT in the germline V gene. This chain's CDR3 is CASSRDLGGATEAFF. The DNA for the CDR3 is TGTGCCAGCAGTAGGGACTTAGGGGGGGCCACTGAAGCTTTCTTT.

This chain joins TRBV9 and TRBJ1-1; 9 positions match TRBD1. CDR1 and CDR2 (germline): SGDLS, YYNGEE. Trimming at V came to 2 bases and at J to 6 bases, leaving 5 bases not matched to a gene. The CDR3 consists of 14 residues. CDR3 amino acids: CASSVGDRDAEAFF. CDR3 nucleotide sequence: TGTGCCAGCAGCGTGGGGGACAGGGATGCTGAAGCTTTCTTT.

The genes are TRBV30 and TRBJ1-4; 7 bases match TRBD1. Germline V gene lookup returns CDR1 GTSNPN and CDR2 SVGIG (reference sequence). Trimming took 4 bases from V and 5 from J; bases not matched to a gene: 13. The CDR3 runs 16 residues. CDR3 DNA: TGTGCCTGGACCCAACCAGGGGGGCAGTGGAATGAAAAACTGTTTTTT. It is translated as CAWTQPGGQWNEKLFF. The entire variable domain, with the rest obtained from reference TRBV30 and TRBJ1-4, is as follows: SQTIHQWPATLVQPVGSPLSLECTVEGTSNPNLYWYRQAAGRGLQLLFYSVGIGQISSEVPQNLSASRPQDRQFILSSKKLLLSDSGFYLCAWTQPGGQWNEKLFFGSGTQLSVL.

V and J are TRBV11-2 and TRBJ2-2; no reliable D call. Germline values: CDR1 SGHAT, CDR2 FQNNGV. The CDR3 is made up of 16 amino acids. The V and J ends lost 5 bases and 5 bases respectively, with 18 bases between them. For the CDR3, the DNA is TGTGCCAGCAGCCCCGAGAGACTCTCTTGGACCGGGGAGCTGTTTTTT. Translated: CASSPERLSWTGELFF.